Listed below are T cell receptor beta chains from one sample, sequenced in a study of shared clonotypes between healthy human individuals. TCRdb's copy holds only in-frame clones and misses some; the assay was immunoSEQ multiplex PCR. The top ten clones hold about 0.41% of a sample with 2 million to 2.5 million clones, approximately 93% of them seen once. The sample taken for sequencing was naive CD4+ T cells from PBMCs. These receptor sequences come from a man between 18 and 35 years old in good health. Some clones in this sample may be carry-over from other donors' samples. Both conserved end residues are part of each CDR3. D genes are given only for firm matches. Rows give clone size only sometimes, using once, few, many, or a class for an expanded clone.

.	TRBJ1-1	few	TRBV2	TGTGCCAGCAGGATCGGACCGAACACTGAAGCTTTCTTT	CASRIGPNTEAFF
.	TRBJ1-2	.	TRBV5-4	TGTGCCAGCAGCCCCAGAGCGGACATCTATGGCTACACCTTC	CASSPRADIYGYTF
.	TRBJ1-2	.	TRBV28	TGTGCCAGCAGCCACCGGGGGGACTATGGCTACACCTTC	CASSHRGDYGYTF
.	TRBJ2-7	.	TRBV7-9	TGTGCCAGCACCCCCCAGGGAGGAATCCGGGAGCAGTACTTC	CASTPQGGIREQYF
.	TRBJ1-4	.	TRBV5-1	TGCGCCAGCAGCTCACAGGGACCCAATGAAAAACTGTTTTTT	CASSSQGPNEKLFF
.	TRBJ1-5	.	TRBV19	TGTGCCAGTAGTAGTTCAGGCGGGAATCAGCCCCAGCATTTT	CASSSSGGNQPQHF
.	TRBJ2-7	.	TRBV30	TGTGCCTGGTGCAGGAACCCTTCTTACGAGCAGTACTTC	CAWCRNPSYEQYF
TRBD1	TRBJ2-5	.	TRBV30	TGTGCCTGGACGAGGGACAGGGGTGGCCAAGAGACCCAGTACTTC	CAWTRDRGGQETQYF
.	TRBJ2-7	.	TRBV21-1	TGTGCCAGCAGCTACTTCTCAAGACAGGGACGACCCTACGAGCAGTACTTC	CASSYFSRQGRPYEQYF
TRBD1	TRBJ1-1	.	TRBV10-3	TGTGCCATCAGTGACAGGGGGGGCACTGAAGCTTTCTTT	CAISDRGGTEAFF
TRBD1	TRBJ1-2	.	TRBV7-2	TGTGCCAGCAGCTTAGGGGGGACAGGAACTAACTATGGCTACACCTTC	CASSLGGTGTNYGYTF
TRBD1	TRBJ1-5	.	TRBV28	TGTGCCAGCAGTTCCGATCAGGGGGATCAGCCCCAGCATTTT	CASSSDQGDQPQHF
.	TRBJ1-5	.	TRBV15	TGTGCCACCAGCAGGGCCCGGGGGGGGAATCAGCCCCAGCATTTT	CATSRARGGNQPQHF
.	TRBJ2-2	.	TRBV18	TGTGCCAGCTCTTCGAACGGGAGTAAGCCCGGGGAGCTGTTTTTT	CASSSNGSKPGELFF
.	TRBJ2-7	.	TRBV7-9	TGTGCCAGCAGCTTAGGCTCCGGGATGACCTACGAGCAGTACTTC	CASSLGSGMTYEQYF
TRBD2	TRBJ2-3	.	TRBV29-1	TGCAGCGTTGAACCCCAAACTAGCGGGAGGGCCGGTGATACGCAGTATTTT	CSVEPQTSGRAGDTQYF
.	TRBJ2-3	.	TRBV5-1	TGCGCCAGCAGCTGGGCGTTTCAAAAAGAAGGGGCCCGCACAGATACGCAGTATTTT	CASSWAFQKEGARTDTQYF
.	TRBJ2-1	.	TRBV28	TGTGCCAGCAGTTTGTCCTACAGGTGGGGTTCGTCCTACAATGAGCAGTTCTTC	CASSLSYRWGSSYNEQFF
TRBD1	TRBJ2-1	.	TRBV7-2	TGTGCCAGCAGCCCATACCGACAGGGGAAGGGTGAGCAGTTCTTC	CASSPYRQGKGEQFF
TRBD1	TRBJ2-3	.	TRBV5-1	TGCGCCAGCAGCACAGACAGGGGGAGCACAGATACGCAGTATTTT	CASSTDRGSTDTQYF
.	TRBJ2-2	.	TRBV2	TGTGCCAGCAGTGAAGGGCGGTCGAACACCGGGGAGCTGTTTTTT	CASSEGRSNTGELFF